This T cell receptor (beta chain) derives from a study of blood T cell repertoires in COVID-19. The table came from immunoSEQ multiplex PCR; TCRdb's copy has only in-frame clones and leaves some out. The sample comprises about 150,000 clones, around three quarters of which are singletons, and 1.5% to 2% rests with the top ten. The CDR3 totals 12 residues. V dropped 5 bases and J dropped 12; count of bases not matched to a gene: 9. Germline loops: CDR1 SGHTA, CDR2 FQGTGA. This TCR derives from an elderly man with acute or convalescent COVID-19. The source material was peripheral blood. The chain uses TRBV7-3 and TRBJ2-5, with 7 bases aligning to TRBD1. CDR3 region: CASSGDSRPKYF. The CDR3, as DNA: TGTGCCAGCAGCGGGGACAGCCGACCTAAGTACTTC.